The 15 T cell receptor beta chains given below trace back to one sample, sequenced in a study of CD8 T cells in ankylosing spondylitis. TCRdb used MiXCR to reprocess the 5' RACE reads, holding one entry per CDR3 protein. The sample consists of around 320,000 distinct CDR3 sequences, more than 20% of them appearing once. Sequencing used blood, either unsorted or a sorted T cell fraction (not recorded which). These receptor sequences come from a female donor with ankylosing spondylitis or in good health (not recorded which).

The rearrangement joins TRBV27 to TRBJ2-3, with 7 bases aligning to TRBD2. CDR1 and CDR2 (germline): MNHEY, SMNVEV (reference sequence). After removal of 3 bases from V and 4 bases from J, the junction contained 10 bases not matched to a gene. This CDR3 is built from 16 residues. DNA of the CDR3: TGTGCCAGCAGTTTTTCCCGAGGCGGGAGTGCAGATACGCAGTATTTT. This codes for CASSFSRGGSADTQYF.

The chain employs TRBV15 and TRBJ1-1; D gene uncertain. Germline V lookup: CDR1 LNHNV, CDR2 YYDKDF (reference sequence). The V and J ends lost 1 base and 7 bases respectively, with 13 bases between them. The length of the CDR3 is 14 residues. CDR3 nucleotide sequence: TGTGCCACCAGCAGAGCCCCTCCGAGGGATGAAGCTTTCTTT. Encoded protein: CATSRAPPRDEAFF. The whole variable domain, filled in from reference TRBV15 and TRBJ1-1, reads DAMVIQNPRYQVTQFGKPVTLSCSQTLNHNVMYWYQQKSSQAPKLLFHYYDKDFNNEADTPDNFQSRRPNTSFCFLDIRSPGLGDTAMYLCATSRAPPRDEAFFGQGTRLTVV.

The V and J genes are TRBV29-1 and TRBJ1-1; no clear D gene. This CDR3 has 14 residues. Germline V gene data show CDR1 as SQVTM and CDR2 as ANQGSEA. V was pared by 4 bases and J by 3 bases, with 15 bases between. Written as DNA, the CDR3 is TGCAGCGTTGCCCCAGCCCTTGGGGACACTGAAGCTTTCTTT. Translated, it gives CSVAPALGDTEAFF.

This clonotype was seen a handful of times. The chain recombines TRBV6-6 with TRBJ1-1; TRBD1 is a possible D gene (5 bases). Trimming shortened V by 2 bases and J by 10 bases, and 8 bases separated the two germline ends. Germline V gives CDR1 MNHNY, CDR2 SVGAGI (reference sequence). The CDR3 is made up of 11 amino acids. Here the CDR3 reads CASSYGGGAFF. Here the CDR3 DNA reads TGTGCCAGCAGTTACGGGGGGGGAGCTTTCTTT.

J is TRBJ2-6 and V is TRBV4-2; D not resolved. The V gene's germline CDR1 is LGHNA and CDR2 YNFKEQ. The V end lost 0 bases, the J end lost 4 bases, and 22 bases lay between the germline ends. The CDR3 is made up of 20 amino acids. For the CDR3, the DNA is TGTGCCAGCAGCCAAGATTTTTATTCGGGCCGAAGGAGAGGGGCCAACGTCCTGACTTTC. It encodes CASSQDFYSGRRRGANVLTF.

This chain uses TRBV20-1 with TRBJ2-7, with 8 bases aligning to TRBD1. The germline V gene encodes CDR1 DFQATT and CDR2 SNEGSKA (reference sequence). The CDR3 is 13 amino acids. V dropped 2 bases and J dropped 2; count of bases not matched to a gene: 2. As DNA, the CDR3 is TGCAGTGCTAGACAGGGGGCGCCCTACGAGCAGTACTTC. As protein: CSARQGAPYEQYF.

This clonotype was seen a handful of times. The chain recombines TRBV4-3 with TRBJ1-2; D unresolved. The V end lost 4 bases, the J end lost 9 bases, and 18 bases lay between the germline ends. Per germline, CDR1 LGHNA and CDR2 YSLEER. The CDR3 is made up of 14 amino acids. This chain's CDR3 is CASSRTVLVTSYTF. The CDR3 nucleotides read TGCGCCAGCAGCCGCACAGTATTGGTAACGAGCTACACCTTC.

This clonotype appeared a few times. Compared with germline, one end of the junction differs, possibly owing to a read error. The rearrangement uses TRBV7-2 and TRBJ1-5; D not certain. The CDR3 length is 13 residues. Per germline, CDR1 SGHTA and CDR2 FQGNSA. CDR3 loop: CASSLAPNQPQHF. For the CDR3, the DNA is TGTGCCAGCAGCCTAGCCCCAAATCAGCCCCAGCATTTT.

The V call is TRBV10-1, the J call TRBJ2-7; no clear D. The germline V gene encodes CDR1 WNHNN and CDR2 SYGVQD (reference sequence). V lost 9 bases and J 2 bases, leaving 14 bases between the germline ends. The CDR3 covers 13 residues. CDR3 protein: CARTPTETYEQYF. CDR3 DNA sequence: TGCGCCAGAACCCCCACAGAAACCTACGAGCAGTACTTC.

In this sample, this clonotype turned up a few times. This chain links TRBV12-3 or TRBV12-4 with TRBJ1-5; D is perhaps TRBD1 (6 bases). The length of the CDR3 is 14 residues. V dropped 5 bases and J dropped 5 bases, with 13 bases sitting between them. CDR3 region: CASSEQGSDQPQHF. CDR3 DNA sequence: TGTGCCAGCAGTGAACAGGGTTCGGATCAGCCCCAGCATTTT.

This chain joins TRBV10-1 and TRBJ1-2; D may be TRBD1 (6 bases). Germline V CDR1 and CDR2: WNHNN, SYGVQD (reference sequence). This CDR3 has 13 residues. Trimming left V 6 bases short and J 4 bases short, with 12 bases between. The CDR3 nucleotides read TGCGCCAGCAGCGGGGACATCGGCTATGGCTACACCTTC. Translation gives CASSGDIGYGYTF.

Only a few counts were recorded for this clonotype. The chain combines TRBV6-5 with TRBJ2-7; D gene unclear. Germline CDR1 and CDR2: MNHEY and SVGAGI. Trimming shortened V by 0 bases and J by 6 bases, and 18 bases separated the two germline ends. CDR3 length: 16 amino acids. CDR3 sequence: CASSYSNLGRNVEQYF. The DNA for the CDR3 is TGTGCCAGCAGTTACTCGAATTTGGGCCGAAACGTCGAGCAGTACTTC.

The chain links TRBV7-9 to TRBJ2-3, with no clear D. The length of the CDR3 is 14 residues. Germline V CDR1 and CDR2: SEHNR, FQNEAQ (reference sequence). The germline V and J ends were trimmed by 1 base and 2 bases, with 7 bases remaining between them. The CDR3 nucleotides read TGTGCCAGCAGCTTAGTGGCGAACACAGATACGCAGTATTTT. This translates into CASSLVANTDTQYF.

This clonotype has more than one count but fewer than ten. The chain joins TRBV20-1 to TRBJ2-3, with D tentatively TRBD1 or TRBD2 (5 bases each). Germline V gene data show CDR1 as DFQATT and CDR2 as SNEGSKA (reference sequence). The CDR3 is 17 residues long. The V gene lost 3 bases and the J gene lost 4 bases, with 23 bases spanning the gap. The CDR3, as DNA: TGCAGTGCTAGGGCAAGGCCACCTTCCGGGACCGCAGATACGCAGTATTTT. Residues: CSARARPPSGTADTQYF.

This clonotype was observed a few times. The rearrangement links TRBV20-1 to TRBJ1-6; 7 bases match TRBD1. The CDR3 spans 15 residues. The germline CDR1 and CDR2 sequences are DFQATT and SNEGSKA (reference sequence). V lost 1 base and J lost 5; bases outside the gene matches: 5. CDR3 DNA sequence: TGCAGTGCTAGAGCACAGGGGTTCAATAATTCACCCCTCCACTTT. Translating gives CSARAQGFNNSPLHF.